These T cell receptor beta chains were read from a single sample in a study of T cell responses to AZD1222 COVID-19 vaccine. Using immunoSEQ multiplex PCR, the repertoire was profiled, and TCRdb retains in-frame clones only, with some absent. The data contain 80,000 to 90,000 clones, 90% to 95% of them singletons. Specimen: peripheral blood, collected on day 0 of MenACWY control vaccination. These receptors originate from an adult in good health. Both conserved end residues are part of each CDR3. The order of the fields is J gene, D gene, V gene, clone size, CDR3 protein, CDR3 DNA. D genes are given only for firm matches. Size values are once, few and many counts, or a class for expanded clones, and some rows have none.

>TRBJ2-5|NA|TRBV28|NA
CASSWTTLGQETQYF
TGTGCCAGCAGTTGGACCACCTTGGGACAAGAGACCCAGTACTTC
>TRBJ1-2|NA|TRBV20-1|NA
CSLGTDYGYTF
TGCAGCCTTGGTACAGACTATGGCTACACCTTC
>TRBJ2-3|TRBD2|TRBV5-4|NA
CASSLPAGEDTQYF
TGTGCCAGCAGCTTGCCAGCGGGGGAAGATACGCAGTATTTT
>TRBJ2-5|TRBD2|TRBV28|NA
CASSSSRGTSRKTQYF
TGTGCCAGCAGTTCCTCCCGTGGGACTAGCAGGAAGACCCAGTACTTC
>TRBJ1-1|NA|TRBV19|NA
CATSTVRQHPEAFF
TGTGCCACAAGTACAGTACGCCAACACCCTGAAGCTTTCTTT
>TRBJ2-5|NA|TRBV6-6|NA
CASSYPGGRGETQYF
TGTGCCAGCAGTTACCCTGGGGGCAGGGGAGAGACCCAGTACTTC
>TRBJ2-7|NA|TRBV5-1|NA
CASKRGPDGEQYF
TGCGCCAGTAAACGGGGGCCGGATGGCGAGCAGTACTTC
>TRBJ2-2|TRBD1|TRBV6-2/TRBV6-3|NA
CASSLRTGAGAGELFF
TGTGCCAGCAGTCTCAGGACAGGGGCCGGCGCCGGGGAGCTGTTTTTT
>TRBJ2-2|NA|TRBV4-3|NA
CASSYRAAGELFF
TGCGCCAGCAGTTACAGGGCGGCCGGGGAGCTGTTTTTT
>TRBJ1-1|NA|TRBV24-1|once
CATSAHGGAGTEAFF
TGTGCCACCAGTGCCCACGGGGGCGCGGGCACTGAAGCTTTCTTT
>TRBJ2-1|NA|TRBV27|NA
CASSFGGYNEQFF
TGTGCCAGCAGTTTCGGGGGCTACAATGAGCAGTTCTTC
>TRBJ2-4|TRBD2|TRBV7-9|once
CASSPIAGANIQYF
TGTGCCAGCAGCCCCATAGCGGGTGCAAACATTCAGTACTTC
>TRBJ1-6|NA|TRBV7-9|NA
CASSLALTDSPLHF
TGTGCCAGCAGCTTAGCTCTGACAGATTCACCCCTCCACTTT
>TRBJ2-7|NA|TRBV6-5|NA
CAVARSGSYEQYF
TGTGCCGTTGCCCGGTCGGGGAGCTACGAGCAGTACTTC
>TRBJ2-1|TRBD2|TRBV7-3|NA
CASSLTASGSGRDEQFF
TGTGCCAGCAGCTTAACCGCTAGCGGGAGCGGACGGGATGAGCAGTTCTTC
>TRBJ2-7|NA|TRBV9|NA
CASSVDWRKVYEQYF
TGTGCCAGCAGCGTAGACTGGAGGAAGGTCTACGAGCAGTACTTC
>TRBJ2-1|TRBD2|TRBV19|NA
CASTKRTSGRASYNEQFF
TGTGCCAGTACTAAGCGGACTAGCGGGAGGGCGTCCTACAATGAGCAGTTCTTC
>TRBJ2-7|TRBD2|TRBV4-2|once
CASSQQRGSSGTYYEQYF
TGTGCCAGCAGCCAACAACGGGGGTCCAGCGGGACTTACTACGAGCAGTACTTC
>TRBJ2-7|NA|TRBV10-1|NA
CASSESTGRALGFEQYF
TGCGCCAGCAGTGAGTCGACGGGTCGAGCGCTGGGGTTCGAGCAGTACTTC
>TRBJ2-1|NA|TRBV19|NA
CASTGEPYNEQFF
TGTGCCAGTACGGGGGAGCCCTACAATGAGCAGTTCTTC
>TRBJ1-1|NA|TRBV12-1|NA
CASSLWGTEAFF
TGTGCCAGCAGCCTGTGGGGCACTGAAGCTTTCTTT
>TRBJ2-1|NA|TRBV5-1|NA
CASSLVDGRDEQFF
TGCGCCAGCAGCTTGGTCGACGGGAGAGATGAGCAGTTCTTC
>TRBJ2-4|TRBD1|TRBV5-6|NA
CASSLADRGIQYF
TGTGCCAGCAGCTTGGCAGACAGGGGCATTCAGTACTTC
>TRBJ2-1|TRBD2|TRBV29-1|NA
CSVDLAGVTLSYNEQFF
TGCAGCGTTGATTTAGCGGGGGTTACCCTCTCCTACAATGAGCAGTTCTTC
>TRBJ1-2|TRBD1|TRBV28|NA
CASSLWEGVQGADYGYTF
TGTGCCAGCAGTTTATGGGAGGGGGTTCAGGGGGCGGACTATGGCTACACCTTC
>TRBJ1-1|NA|TRBV19|NA
CASRAGSATEAFF
TGTGCCAGTAGAGCGGGATCCGCCACTGAAGCTTTCTTT
>TRBJ1-3|NA|TRBV28|NA
CASSLSHSGNTIYF
TGTGCCAGCAGTTTAAGTCACTCTGGAAACACCATATATTTT
>TRBJ2-1|TRBD2|TRBV7-9|NA
CASSPASTSGYNEQFF
TGTGCCAGCAGCCCGGCGTCCACTAGCGGTTACAATGAGCAGTTCTTC
>TRBJ1-6|NA|TRBV5-1|NA
CASSLVQGGNSPLHF
TGCGCCAGCAGCTTGGTGCAGGGCGGTAATTCACCCCTCCACTTT
>TRBJ1-1|NA|TRBV7-2|NA
CASSLVGGPGRAFF
TGTGCCAGCAGCTTAGTAGGGGGGCCCGGGCGAGCTTTCTTT
>TRBJ2-7|TRBD2|TRBV3-1/TRBV3-2|NA
CASSLTSGRAEQYF
TGTGCCAGCAGCCTTACTAGCGGGAGGGCCGAGCAGTACTTC
>TRBJ2-5|TRBD2|TRBV5-6|NA
CASSTWGLALETQYF
TGTGCCAGCAGCACCTGGGGACTAGCGCTAGAGACCCAGTACTTC
>TRBJ2-5|TRBD1|TRBV5-1|NA
CASSSGQGLETQYF
TGCGCCAGCAGCTCGGGACAGGGGCTTGAGACCCAGTACTTC
>TRBJ1-5|NA|TRBV7-2|once
CASSPPAGLGQPQHF
TGTGCCAGCAGCCCGCCGGCAGGGCTTGGTCAGCCCCAGCATTTT
>TRBJ1-5|NA|TRBV6-1|NA
CASSERVRASNQPQHF
TGTGCCAGCAGTGAACGAGTCAGGGCTAGCAATCAGCCCCAGCATTTT
>TRBJ2-6|NA|TRBV19|NA
CASTGGESGANVLTF
TGTGCCAGTACCGGTGGGGAATCTGGGGCCAACGTCCTGACTTTC
>TRBJ2-5|NA|TRBV10-1|NA
CASSEPTGQQETQYF
TGCGCCAGCAGTGAGCCGACCGGACAGCAAGAGACCCAGTACTTC
>TRBJ2-3|NA|TRBV7-7|NA
CASSSGTGTDTQYF
TGTGCTAGCAGCTCGGGAACGGGCACAGATACGCAGTATTTT
>TRBJ1-2|NA|TRBV6-5|NA
CASLSAGRGGYTF
TGTGCCAGCCTCTCGGCGGGGAGGGGTGGCTACACCTTC
>TRBJ2-5|TRBD1|TRBV7-2|NA
CASSLLGGEETQYF
TGTGCCAGCAGCTTACTAGGGGGCGAAGAGACCCAGTACTTC
>TRBJ2-1|TRBD1|TRBV28|NA
CAGGRTGGKNEQFF
TGTGCCGGAGGACGGACAGGGGGCAAGAATGAGCAGTTCTTC
>TRBJ1-1|NA|TRBV14|NA
CASGPFVNAEAFF
TGTGCCAGCGGCCCCTTCGTGAATGCTGAAGCTTTCTTT
>TRBJ1-1|NA|TRBV5-1|NA
CASSLGRDTEAFF
TGCGCCAGCAGCTTAGGGAGGGACACTGAAGCTTTCTTT
>TRBJ1-3|NA|TRBV13|NA
CASSLRDISGNTIYF
TGTGCCAGCAGTCTAAGGGACATCTCTGGAAACACCATATATTTT
>TRBJ1-3|NA|TRBV7-7|NA
CASSLAGAPGNTIYF
TGTGCTAGCAGCTTAGCAGGGGCCCCGGGAAACACCATATATTTT
>TRBJ2-7|TRBD2|TRBV5-1|once
CASSLLSGTSGFSYEQYF
TGCGCCAGCAGCCTCCTATCCGGGACTAGCGGATTCTCCTACGAGCAGTACTTC
>TRBJ1-4|NA|TRBV6-5|NA
CASTGRLDEKLFF
TGTGCCAGCACTGGACGCCTGGATGAAAAACTGTTTTTT
>TRBJ2-7|NA|TRBV29-1|NA
CSVLSTYEQYF
TGCAGCGTCCTCTCGACTTACGAGCAGTACTTC
>TRBJ2-2|NA|TRBV18|NA
CASSPPEGIGAYTGELFF
TGTGCCAGCTCACCACCGGAGGGGATAGGGGCATACACCGGGGAGCTGTTTTTT